These 16 T cell receptor beta chains were all obtained from the same sample, sequenced in a study of T cell repertoires in cytomegalovirus infection. Their target antigens are unknown. Each CDR3 protein gets one entry after TCRdb re-called the reads with MiXCR. The sample shows approximately 1,000,000 distinct CDR3 sequences, around a third of them seen only once. The material was cultured CD8+ T cells from PBMCs, obtained from culture after CMV antigen stimulation. These TCRs come from a human donor in good health (CMV status not recorded). Some clones in this sample may be carry-over from other donors' samples.

CDR3 nucleotides: TGTGCCATCAGTGAGGCCGAGAGGGGCAATCAGCCCCAGCATTTT. It is translated as CAISEAERGNQPQHF. The V call is TRBV10-3, the J call TRBJ1-5; D is uncertain. The V gene lost 2 bases and the J gene lost 2 bases, with 10 bases spanning the gap. The CDR3 spans 15 residues. CDR1 and CDR2 (germline): ENHRY, SYGVKD.

This clonotype was seen ten or more times. The chain employs TRBV7-9 and TRBJ2-3; a possible D gene is TRBD2 (7 bases). CDR1 is SEHNR, CDR2 FQNEAQ, per germline (reference sequence). Trimming cost V 2 bases and J 3 bases, with 12 bases left between them. The CDR3 length is 15 residues. The CDR3 DNA is TGTGCCAGCAGCTTATACGCGGGGGCAACAGATACGCAGTATTTT. Translating gives CASSLYAGATDTQYF.

This chain uses TRBV6-2 or TRBV6-3 with TRBJ1-6; the D gene is possibly TRBD1 (5 bases). CDR3 size: 16 residues. Deletions cut 6 bases from V and 0 bases from J, with 12 bases between. Germline V gene sequence: CDR1 MNHEY, CDR2 SVGEGT. CDR3 region: CASSYRHLSYNSPLHF. The CDR3 bases are TGTGCCAGCAGCTACAGGCACCTCTCCTATAATTCACCCCTCCACTTT.

The chain employs TRBV5-5 and TRBJ2-3; TRBD1 matches at 8 bases. V gave up 4 bases and J gave up 2 bases; unmatched junction bases: 18. There are 19 residues in the CDR3. Germline V lookup: CDR1 SGHKS, CDR2 YYEKEE (reference sequence). The CDR3 region is CASSEGQVLPSPATDTQYF. CDR3 nucleotides: TGTGCCAGCAGCGAGGGACAGGTCTTGCCTAGCCCCGCCACAGATACGCAGTATTTT.

As regards this clonotype: Because it lacks the conserved phenylalanine or tryptophan at the end, this CDR3 is likely a read error. This sequence joins TRBV24-1 and TRBJ2-3; D perhaps matches TRBD1 (5 bases). CDR3 length: 14 amino acids. Germline V gives CDR1 KGHDR, CDR2 SFDVKD. V lost 5 bases, J lost 6 bases, and 14 bases lay in between. The CDR3 reads CATSVTGADDTQYS. Here the CDR3 DNA reads TGTGCCACCAGTGTCACAGGTGCGGATGATACGCAGTATTCT.

The chain uses TRBV12-3 or TRBV12-4 and TRBJ2-5; D is perhaps TRBD1 (5 bases). The CDR3 totals 13 residues. The germline V and J ends were trimmed by 3 bases and 7 bases, with 12 bases remaining between them. CDR3 in DNA: TGTGCCAGCAGTTTGGACAACCCCCGGACCCAGTACTTC. Translation: CASSLDNPRTQYF.

This clonotype was counted only a few times. V is TRBV6-1 and J is TRBJ2-1; 11 positions match TRBD2. The CDR3 spans 18 residues. Germline V gene lookup returns CDR1 MNHNS and CDR2 SASEGT. The trim removed 3 bases at V and 12 bases at J, leaving 19 bases unmatched. CDR3 DNA sequence: TGTGCCAGCAGTGAGGGGACTAGCGGATACCCCCTCGCGGAGGCGCAGTTCTTC. Amino acids: CASSEGTSGYPLAEAQFF.

J is TRBJ2-5 and V is TRBV27, with 10 bases lining up with TRBD2. Germline trimming cut 10 bases from V and 5 bases from J; bases unmatched to any gene: 16. Germline CDR1 and CDR2: MNHEY and SMNVEV (reference sequence). The CDR3 contains 16 residues. CDR3 nucleotides: TGTGCCACCGCGGGGGCTAGCGGGGGAGGTGGGGAGACCCAGTACTTC. The encoded protein is CATAGASGGGGETQYF.

This clonotype was seen only once. The chain is built from TRBV28 and TRBJ1-5; D not resolved. The CDR3 totals 16 residues. The germline gives CDR1 MDHEN, CDR2 SYDVKM. Between the trimmed V and J ends, which lost 5 bases and 0 bases, there was a span of 14 bases. CDR3 loop: CASSRGRRYSNQPQHF. The CDR3 DNA reads TGTGCCAGCAGTCGTGGACGGCGTTATAGCAATCAGCCCCAGCATTTT.

V gene TRBV19 combines with J gene TRBJ1-1; TRBD1 matches at 10 bases. Trimming removed 8 bases from V and 3 bases from J; junction bases left unmatched: 6. The CDR3 is 14 residues long. CDR1 and CDR2 from the germline V gene are LNHDA and SQIVND (reference sequence). In nucleotides, the CDR3 is TGTGCCAGTGGCCGACAGGGGGCTTACACTGAAGCTTTCTTT. Translating gives CASGRQGAYTEAFF.

This chain uses TRBV12-3 or TRBV12-4 with TRBJ2-7; D is tentatively TRBD1 or TRBD2 (5 bases each). This CDR3 contains 14 residues. V dropped 3 bases and J dropped 3 bases, with 12 bases sitting between them. CDR3 amino acids: CASSLPGAGYEQYV. As DNA, the CDR3 is TGTGCCAGCAGTTTGCCCGGGGCTGGCTACGAGCAGTACGTC.

In this sample, this clonotype turned up many times. The chain employs TRBV4-1 and TRBJ1-2; possible D gene TRBD1, 6 bases. The CDR3 consists of 15 residues. The germline V gene has CDR1 MGHRA and CDR2 YSYEKL. The germline V and J ends were trimmed by 2 bases and 8 bases, with 18 bases remaining between them. The CDR3 protein is CASSQITPGHYGYTF. The CDR3 DNA reads as TGCGCCAGCAGCCAAATAACACCGGGACATTACGGCTACACCTTC.

This clonotype was seen repeatedly, ten times or more. V usage is TRBV6-1 and J usage is TRBJ2-1; 9 nucleotides line up with TRBD1. The CDR3 loop spans 15 amino acids. The ends lost 5 bases at V and 8 bases at J; junction bases unmatched: 10. The germline gives CDR1 MNHNS, CDR2 SASEGT. The CDR3 sequence is CASSPTGGRHHEQFF. CDR3 nucleotide sequence: TGTGCCAGCAGTCCCACAGGGGGCCGTCATCATGAGCAGTTCTTC.

V gene TRBV4-2 combines with J gene TRBJ2-2, with 8 positions matching TRBD1. Germline assignment: CDR1 LGHNA and CDR2 YNFKEQ. The CDR3 runs to 17 residues. V gave up 4 bases and J gave up 1 base; unmatched junction bases: 8. CDR3 residues: CASSLEGGQVNTGELFF. The CDR3 region has the DNA TGTGCCAGCAGCCTTGAGGGGGGACAGGTGAACACCGGGGAGCTGTTTTTT.

The rearrangement joins TRBV14 to TRBJ1-1; 7 positions agree with TRBD1. CDR3 size: 16 residues. Losses at the gene ends were 6 bases for V and 0 bases for J; bases not matched to a gene: 10. Per germline, CDR1 SGHDN and CDR2 FVKESK. CDR3 region: CASRPREGALNTEAFF. The CDR3 DNA is TGTGCCAGCAGACCCCGAGAGGGGGCACTGAACACTGAAGCTTTCTTT. The full variable domain, rest sourced from reference TRBV14 and TRBJ1-1, is EAGVTQFPSHSVIEKGQTVTLRCDPISGHDNLYWYRRVMGKEIKFLLHFVKESKQDESGMPNNRFLAERTGGTYSTLKVQPAELEDSGVYFCASRPREGALNTEAFFGQGTRLTVV.

This clonotype has a handful of counts. The chain joins TRBV28 to TRBJ2-2; 11 bases line up with TRBD1. This CDR3 spans 14 amino acids. CDR1 MDHEN and CDR2 SYDVKM come from the germline V gene. Trimming cost V 6 bases and J 5 bases; bases outside gene matches: 2. The CDR3 bases are TGTGCCAGCAGGGGACAGGGGGAAACCGGGGAGCTGTTTTTT. This gives the protein CASRGQGETGELFF.